This T cell receptor (beta chain) originates from a study of blood T cells in healthy people across ages. Combining a sample-barcoded 5' primer with a J-beta primer mix, a second PCR ran for about 6 to 11 cycles. TCRdb called the 5' RACE reads again in MiXCR, with one record for every CDR3 protein. The table lists around 800,000 distinct CDR3 sequences, around two fifths of them singletons, with roughly 18% in the top ten. The study, taken as a whole, reports: While age rose, TCR beta diversity per million T cells dropped in a roughly linear way.

The CDR3 covers 12 residues. Germline loops: CDR1 SQVTM, CDR2 ANQGSEA. With 4 bases removed from V and 7 bases from J, the gap between germline ends came to 14 bases. Details on this clonotype: Antigen unknown.

The V call is TRBV29-1, the J call TRBJ2-7, with D uncertain. The TCR sequence derives from a man aged 55-75 years in good health. Sample: blood. The CDR3, as DNA: TGCAGCGTTGGAACCCTCGTGGATGAGCAGTACTTC. It translates to CSVGTLVDEQYF.